This T cell receptor (beta chain) was sequenced in a study of shared clonotypes between healthy human individuals. Study-wide context: Researchers drew samples from two women and a few men aged 18 to 49.

Germline V gene lookup returns CDR1 SGHTA and CDR2 FQGTGA. V lost 5 bases to trimming and J lost 1 base; unmatched junction nucleotides: 9. There are 17 residues in the CDR3. CD45RO negativity and positive selection for CCR7 defined naive CD8 cells, a population that excluded terminally differentiated effector memory CD45RA+ cells. Several immunoSEQ plates held equal portions of the genomic DNA taken from each subset. Tens of thousands of T cell genomes (about 0.2 ug DNA) went into each sorted-subset replicate. Method: immunoSEQ multiplex PCR; TCRdb's copy keeps in-frame clones and lacks some. The repertoire includes almost 700,000 clones, around 90% of them detected once, and about 24% sits in the top ten.

Sequenced material: naive CD8+ T cells sorted from blood. The J gene is TRBJ2-3, the V gene TRBV7-3; 10 bases are shared with TRBD2. This receptor was identified in a man younger than 40 in good health. The CDR3 coding sequence is TGTGCCAGCAGCCCCTCGAGGCTAGCGGGGGGCACAGATACGCAGTATTTT. Translating gives CASSPSRLAGGTDTQYF.